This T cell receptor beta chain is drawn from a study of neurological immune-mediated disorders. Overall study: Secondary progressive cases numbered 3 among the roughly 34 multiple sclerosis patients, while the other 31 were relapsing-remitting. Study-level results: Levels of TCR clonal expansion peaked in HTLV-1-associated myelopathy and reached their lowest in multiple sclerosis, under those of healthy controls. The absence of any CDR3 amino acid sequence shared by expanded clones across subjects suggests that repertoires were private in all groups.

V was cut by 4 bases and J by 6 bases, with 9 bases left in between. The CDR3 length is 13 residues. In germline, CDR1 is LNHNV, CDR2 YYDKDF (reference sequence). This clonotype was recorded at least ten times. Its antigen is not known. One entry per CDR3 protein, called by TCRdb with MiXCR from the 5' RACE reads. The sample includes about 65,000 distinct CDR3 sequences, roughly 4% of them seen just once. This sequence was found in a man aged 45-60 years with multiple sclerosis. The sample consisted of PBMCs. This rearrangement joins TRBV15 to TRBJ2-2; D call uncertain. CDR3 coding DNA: TGTGCCACCAGCATCGGAGTGGCCGGGGAGCTGTTTTTT. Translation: CATSIGVAGELFF.